Following are 2 T cell receptor beta chains from one sample sequenced in a study of OX40 agonist ivuxolimab in advanced cancers. The method was immunoSEQ multiplex PCR; TCRdb's version includes in-frame clones alone and lacks a portion of them. Here the sample spans roughly 48,000 clones, around nine tenths being singletons. The starting material was CD4+ or CD8+ T cells sorted from blood, obtained in a trial of the OX40 agonist ivuxolimab. Receptor source: an adult with an advanced solid tumor such as melanoma, head and neck, liver or kidney cancer.

The rearrangement joins TRBV7-3 to TRBJ2-7; TRBD1 aligns across 8 bases. The junction had 2 bases not matched to a gene; V was cut back by 2 bases and J by 5 bases. Germline V CDR1 and CDR2: SGHTA, FQGTGA. This CDR3 region has 13 residues. The CDR3 sequence is CASSLWTGNEQYF. The CDR3 coding sequence is TGTGCCAGCAGCTTATGGACAGGGAACGAGCAGTACTTC.

The chain is built from TRBV6-5 and TRBJ2-7; TRBD1 is a possible D gene (5 bases). V lost 5 bases to trimming and J lost 0 bases, with 8 bases between them. Looked up from germline, CDR1 is MNHEY and CDR2 is SVGAGI. This CDR3 comprises 13 residues. In DNA form, the CDR3 reads TGTGCCAGCAGTGAAGGACACTCCTACGAGCAGTACTTC. It yields the protein CASSEGHSYEQYF.